This T cell receptor beta chain was sequenced during a study of OX40 agonist ivuxolimab in advanced cancers. Looking at the study overall: It was permissible to have had prior anti-PD-1, anti-PD-L1 or anti-CTLA-4 therapy, and about 40% had some. Notes on the study in general: The CD4+ and CD8+ T cells in the blood had expanded clonally by week 6 at 0.1 to 3.0 mg/kg. Those patients achieving a partial response at 0.1-3.0 mg/kg showed among the lowest clonal expansion. The antigens recognized by the expanded peripheral T cells, that is their antigen specificity, were not determined.

V lost 7 bases and J lost 1; bases outside the gene matches: 6. This CDR3 has 14 amino acids. Germline V CDR1 and CDR2: SQVTM, ANQGSEA. This table comes from immunoSEQ multiplex PCR, and its TCRdb copy is limited to in-frame clones, with some not included. The sample records 40,000 to 50,000 clones, about 85% being singletons. Comments on this clone: What it recognizes is unknown.

Sequenced material: CD4+ or CD8+ T cells sorted from blood, taken in a trial of the OX40 agonist ivuxolimab. V and J are TRBV29-1 and TRBJ2-3, with 9 nucleotides matching TRBD2. The clonotype originates from an adult with an advanced solid tumor such as melanoma, head and neck, liver or kidney cancer. As DNA, the CDR3 is TGCAGCGGGTCCAAGCGGGAGGGCACAGATACGCAGTATTTT. This translates into CSGSKREGTDTQYF.